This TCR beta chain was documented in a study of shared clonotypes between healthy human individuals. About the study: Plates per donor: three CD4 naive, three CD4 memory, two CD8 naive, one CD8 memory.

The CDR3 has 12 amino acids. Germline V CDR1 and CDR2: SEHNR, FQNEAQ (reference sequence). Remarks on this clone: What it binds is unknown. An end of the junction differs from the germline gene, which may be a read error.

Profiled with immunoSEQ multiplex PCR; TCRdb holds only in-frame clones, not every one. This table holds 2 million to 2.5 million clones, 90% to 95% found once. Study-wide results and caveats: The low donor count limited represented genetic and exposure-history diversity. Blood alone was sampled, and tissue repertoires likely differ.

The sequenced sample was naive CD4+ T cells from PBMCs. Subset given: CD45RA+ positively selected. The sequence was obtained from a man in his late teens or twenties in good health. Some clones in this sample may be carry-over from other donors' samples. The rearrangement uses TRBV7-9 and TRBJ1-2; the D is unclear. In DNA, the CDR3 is TGTGCCAGCAGCGTAGCTAACTATGGCTACACCTTC. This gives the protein CASSVANYGYTF.